This T cell receptor (beta chain) originates from a study of response to subunit inactivated influenza vaccine. Findings of the study overall: Authors suggested each seasonal flu vaccination may recruit only limited numbers of new T cells.

TCRdb re-analysed the RT-PCR reads in MiXCR, keeping a single row per CDR3 protein. The sample records about 780,000 distinct CDR3 sequences, around a sixth being singletons. This clonotype was picked up many times. The antigen is undetermined. The CDR3 is made up of 13 amino acids. CDR1 and CDR2 from the germline V gene are SGHAT and FQNNGV. The J segment lost 5 bases and the V segment lost 5 bases, leaving 3 bases of the junction unmatched. The gene calls are TRBV11-2 and TRBJ2-1; 7 bases are shared with TRBD1. Sequenced material: PBMCs from blood, taken more than 4 days after vaccination. The sequence came from a man in his forties or fifties who received an inactivated influenza vaccine. The CDR3 region is CASSGDRNNEQFF. CDR3 nucleotides: TGTGCCAGCAGCGGGGACAGAAACAATGAGCAGTTCTTC.